This T cell receptor (beta chain) was observed in a study of T cells in Graves' hyperthyroidism and ophthalmopathy. Template material for amplifying TCR beta CDR3 regions consisted of RNA transcripts. An initial round of RT-PCR targeting the TCR CDR3 relied on the HTBI primer set. TCRdb independently ran MiXCR on the multiplex PCR reads; one entry per CDR3 protein. This sample carries some 500,000 distinct CDR3 sequences, about 15% of them seen once, and the ten largest clones take about a sixth. Newly diagnosed hyperthyroidism patients aged 18 to 65 years had disease lasting under 2 months. The V and J ends lost 2 bases and 4 bases respectively, with 8 bases between them. CDR3 length: 13 amino acids. Germline V gene lookup returns CDR1 SEHNR and CDR2 FQNEAQ (reference sequence). The sample holds many counts of this clonotype.

Sequencing was carried out using blood. The receptor was derived from a woman between 18 and 29 years old with Graves' hyperthyroidism. V gene TRBV7-9 combines with J gene TRBJ2-5; D gene unclear. The CDR3 nucleotides read TGTGCCAGCAGCTTACGTAGCAGAGAGACCCAGTACTTC. It is translated as CASSLRSRETQYF.